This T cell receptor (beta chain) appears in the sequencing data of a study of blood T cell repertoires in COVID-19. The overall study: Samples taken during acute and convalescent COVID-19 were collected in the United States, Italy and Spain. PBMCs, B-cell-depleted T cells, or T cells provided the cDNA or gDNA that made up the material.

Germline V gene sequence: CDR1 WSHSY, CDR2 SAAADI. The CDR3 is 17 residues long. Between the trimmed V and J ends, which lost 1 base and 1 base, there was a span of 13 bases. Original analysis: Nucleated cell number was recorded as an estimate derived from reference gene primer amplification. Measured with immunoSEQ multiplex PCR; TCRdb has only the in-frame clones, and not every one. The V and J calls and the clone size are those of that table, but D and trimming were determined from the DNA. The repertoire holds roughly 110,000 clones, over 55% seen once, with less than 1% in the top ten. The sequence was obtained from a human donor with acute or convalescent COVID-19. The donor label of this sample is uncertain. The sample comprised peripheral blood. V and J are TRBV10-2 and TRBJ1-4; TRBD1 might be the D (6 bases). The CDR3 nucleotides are TGCGCCAGCAGTGAGTTCCCCCCACAGGGAACTAATGAAAAACTGTTTTTT. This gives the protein CASSEFPPQGTNEKLFF.